This TCR beta chain was identified during a study of shared T cell receptors in the human thymus. Sequencing was performed with immunoSEQ multiplex PCR; in TCRdb, only in-frame clones are kept and a portion is missing. The table lists roughly 68,000 clones, roughly 96% of them singletons. This clonotype originated in a human donor. The specimen sequenced was thymocytes.

CDR3 residues: CASKEVGGGAGELFF. In DNA, the CDR3 is TGTGCCAGTAAGGAGGTCGGGGGGGGCGCCGGGGAGCTGTTTTTT. J is TRBJ2-2 and V is TRBV19, with 8 bases fitting TRBD2. Germline V CDR1 and CDR2: LNHDA, SQIVND (reference sequence). The V and J ends lost 7 bases and 6 bases, in that order; junction bases with no gene match: 10. This CDR3 has 15 residues.